This paragraph covers one T cell receptor (beta chain) sequence. These data belong to a study of blood T cell repertoires in COVID-19. Assay: immunoSEQ multiplex PCR; the TCRdb copy retains only in-frame clones and omits some. This table has 150,000 to 200,000 clones, roughly 82% appearing once. The TCR was taken from a woman aged 60 to 75 with COVID-19, enrolled during active disease. Sequenced: peripheral blood.

The chain's CDR3 is CASSPHKIGAVSYEQYV. CDR3 DNA sequence: TGTGCCAGCTCACCACATAAGATCGGCGCGGTTTCCTACGAGCAGTACGTC. The rearrangement links TRBV18 to TRBJ2-7; D remains unclear. There are 17 residues in the CDR3. V was trimmed by 1 base and J by 1 base, leaving 17 bases between them. CDR1 is KGHSH, CDR2 LQKENI, per germline.